What follows is one T cell receptor (beta chain) and its context. A junction boundary mismatches the germline segment, possibly from a read error. This sample is part of a study of blood T cells in healthy people across ages. Primers used in a second PCR of about 7 to 12 cycles were a sample-barcoded 5' primer and a J-beta primer mix. TCRdb re-analysed the 5' RACE reads in MiXCR, keeping a single row per CDR3 protein. This table holds 650,000 to 1,000,000 distinct CDR3 sequences, around 36% found once. Sequencing used blood. The source is a man between 18 and 35 years old in good health.

CDR3 nucleotides: TGTGCCACCAGGAGATCACGGCAGACGAACACTGGGGAGCTGTTTTTT. This encodes CATRRSRQTNTGELFF. V and J are TRBV15 and TRBJ2-2; D remains ambiguous. This CDR3 has 16 residues. In germline, CDR1 is LNHNV, CDR2 YYDKDF (reference sequence).